A single sample is the source of the 2 T cell receptor beta chains below, sequenced in a study of blood T cell repertoires in COVID-19. The assay was immunoSEQ multiplex PCR, and TCRdb's table has in-frame clones only and misses some. This sample yields under 150,000 clones, of which over 70% are seen a single time; approximately 1.5% belongs to the top ten. Sequencing used peripheral blood. The origin of the receptors is a man in his forties or fifties with acute or convalescent COVID-19.

The V and J genes are TRBV6-5 and TRBJ1-2; a possible D gene is TRBD1 (5 bases). Trimming removed 8 bases from V and 2 bases from J, with 12 bases in between. CDR3 size: 13 residues. Germline V gene data show CDR1 as MNHEY and CDR2 as SVGAGI. The DNA of the CDR3 is TGTGCCAGCGGGGGAGGGGTAAACTATGGCTACACCTTC. Translating it yields CASGGGVNYGYTF.

The rearrangement links TRBV18 to TRBJ2-1; 8 bases are shared with TRBD1. The CDR3 is made up of 15 amino acids. Per germline, CDR1 KGHSH and CDR2 LQKENI. Unmatched junction bases numbered 3, after V lost 2 bases and J lost 3 bases. Here the CDR3 reads CASSPNRGNYNEQFF. The CDR3, as DNA: TGTGCCAGCTCACCAAACAGGGGGAACTACAATGAGCAGTTCTTC.